The clone carrying this T cell receptor (beta chain) was seen only once. These data come from a study of blood T cell repertoires in COVID-19. Study information: Nucleic acid was either cDNA or gDNA, and it came from T cells, B-cell-depleted T cells, or PBMCs.

Original methodology: Nucleated cell counts were estimated from reference gene primer amplification. Method: immunoSEQ multiplex PCR; TCRdb's copy keeps in-frame clones and lacks some. Clone size and V and J calls were adopted from that table, with D and trimming inferred from the DNA. The sample records about 130,000 clones, around 81% being singletons. The TCR was taken from a man aged 55 to 70 with acute or convalescent COVID-19. Sequencing was done on a sample of peripheral blood.

This CDR3 reads CASSLREGSYNEQFF. The CDR3 DNA reads TGTGCCAGCTCTCTGCGGGAGGGGTCCTACAATGAGCAGTTCTTC. The chain is built from TRBV27 and TRBJ2-1; 9 bases fit TRBD2. Per the germline V gene, CDR1 is MNHEY and CDR2 is SMNVEV (reference sequence). The CDR3 covers 15 residues. V trimming: 8 bases; J trimming: 1 base; junction bases outside the gene matches: 6.